This TCR beta chain appears in the sequencing data of a study of shared clonotypes between healthy human individuals. Germline CDR1 is GTSNPN and CDR2 is SVGIG (reference sequence). Trimming cost V 0 bases and J 4 bases, with 10 bases left between them. This CDR3 is built from 15 residues. Adult donors, all healthy and HIV-negative, had no recent acute infections or vaccinations. The study ran the assay at deep level. Investigators spread the genomic DNA of each subset evenly over several immunoSEQ plates. In the authors' workflow: Because ImmunoSEQ provided only junction sequences with no quality scores, the filtering differed. Profiled with immunoSEQ multiplex PCR; TCRdb holds only in-frame clones, not every one. V and J calls and clone size are as listed in that table; D and trimming were resolved from the DNA. The repertoire holds about 490,000 clones, over 75% seen once, with about an eighth in the top ten.

The sample comprised PBMCs. The clonotype was recovered from a woman in her thirties or forties in good health. Some clones in this sample may be carry-over from other donors' samples. The chain carries TRBV30 and TRBJ2-6, with no clear D. The CDR3 DNA follows: TGTGCCTGGAGTGTAGTAGGGTACGGGGCCAACGTCCTGACTTTC. The encoded protein is CAWSVVGYGANVLTF.